This record concerns one T cell receptor (beta chain) sequence. Its antigen is still unknown. Treatment of the sample: oral pan-JAK inhibitor, 5-10 mg twice daily. Starting from PBMCs, sorting isolated CD4+ and CD8+ T cells. The record originates from a study of CD8+ T cells in alopecia areata. As for the study in general: Scoring of treated patients' severity used the percentage of affected scalp area.

Extraction and reverse transcription of RNA yielded cDNA as the sequencing template. Libraries were prepared by immunoSEQ multiplex PCR; TCRdb keeps only in-frame clonotypes and omits some of them. Of roughly 180,000 clones in the sample, around 51% are singletons; the top ten hold over 9%. This CDR3 has 15 amino acids. The V segment lost 7 bases and the J segment 5 bases; nucleotides outside the gene matches: 6. Germline assignment: CDR1 SQVTM and CDR2 ANQGSEA. Whole-study results and caveats: Sequencing of scalp samples also captures resident alphabeta T cells of normal skin.

This specimen consisted of CD8+ T cells sorted from blood, obtained around week 54, from a patient treated with tofacitinib. The TCR sequence derives from a human donor with alopecia areata. V usage is TRBV29-1 and J usage is TRBJ2-2; TRBD2 matches at 14 bases. For the CDR3, the DNA is TGCAGCGCCGGCGGACTAGCGGGAGGAACCGGGGAGCTGTTTTTT. It translates to CSAGGLAGGTGELFF.